The entry that follows covers one T cell receptor (beta chain) sequence. Profiled with immunoSEQ multiplex PCR; TCRdb holds only in-frame clones, not every one. The table has some 190,000 clones, roughly 82% seen once. The data were obtained in a study of blood T cell repertoires in COVID-19. From germline, CDR1 is DFQATT and CDR2 SNEGSKA (reference sequence). V shed 5 bases and J shed 2 bases, with 5 bases lying between them. The CDR3 has 11 amino acids. V is TRBV20-1 and J is TRBJ2-3, with D unresolved. The specimen sequenced was PBMCs or T cells enriched from blood (not recorded which). This TCR came from a man aged 40-50 years with acute COVID-19. The CDR3 spells CSAHFTDTQYF. In DNA, the CDR3 is TGCAGTGCTCACTTCACAGATACGCAGTATTTT.